Sequencing of this TCR beta chain was carried out in a study of graft-versus-host responses after intestinal transplantation. Study in general: All recipients got anti-thymocyte globulin induction, then tacrolimus and steroids for three to four years. Findings and limits, study-wide: Across patients carrying graft-donor T cell macrochimerism, allografts held high graft-versus-host to host-versus-graft clonal ratios. Early declines in HvG clones that occurred post-transplant were associated with peak circulating GvH clone levels. Recipient marrow held GvH clones, some first seen in ileum or blood.

The method was immunoSEQ multiplex PCR; TCRdb's version includes in-frame clones alone and lacks a portion of them. The sample includes roughly 97,000 clones, approximately 90% of them seen just once. In this sample, this clone turned up once. Its matching antigen is unknown. Germline-derived CDR1 and CDR2 are KGHSH and LQKENI. Trimming cost V 3 bases and J 0 bases, with 15 bases left between them. CDR3 length: 17 residues. The specimen was PBMCs, collected approximately 470 days after intestinal transplant. The chain recombines TRBV18 with TRBJ2-1, with D unclear. The clonotype was recovered from a human patient who received an intestinal transplant, so some T cells may come from the graft donor. The CDR3 loop is CASSPRTISSSYNEQFF. In nucleotides, the CDR3 is TGTGCCAGCTCACCGCGGACGATTTCAAGCTCCTACAATGAGCAGTTCTTC. Combining the CDR3 with reference TRBV18 and TRBJ2-1 gives the whole variable domain NAGVMQNPRHLVRRRGQEARLRCSPMKGHSHVYWYRQLPEEGLKFMVYLQKENIIDESGMPKERFSAEFPKEGPSILRIQQVVRGDSAAYFCASSPRTISSSYNEQFFGPGTRLTVL.